This is a list of T cell receptor beta chains from one sample in a study of blood T cell repertoires in COVID-19. TCRdb's copy holds only in-frame clones and misses some; the assay was immunoSEQ multiplex PCR. The sample holds around 140,000 clones, around 89% seen once. The sequenced sample consisted of peripheral blood. The receptors were sampled from a man in his fifties or sixties with active or convalescent COVID-19. Both conserved end residues are trimmed from each CDR3. A D gene is named only where the DNA matches it firmly.

TRBV2,TRBD1,12,TRBJ1-2,ASSVGRGPFGYT
TRBV7-2,NA,12,TRBJ1-1,ASSLTGFNTEAF
TRBV5-4,TRBD1,13,TRBJ2-5,ASSPTGGRQETQY
TRBV5-1,TRBD1,13,TRBJ2-7,ASSAGTGSPYEQY
TRBV2,TRBD2,13,TRBJ2-1,ASSGPSGSVDEQF
TRBV10-3,TRBD1,13,TRBJ1-6,AISTGQGILSPLH
TRBV28,NA,13,TRBJ1-1,ASTLAQGSNTEAF
TRBV5-1,NA,13,TRBJ1-2,ASALTVTSVGGYT
TRBV7-2,NA,13,TRBJ1-2,ASSLGSGANYGYT
TRBV2,TRBD2,14,TRBJ2-1,ASSGKGLAGGVEQF
TRBV11-2,TRBD2,12,TRBJ2-2,ASSRAGVPGELF
TRBV24-1,NA,14,TRBJ2-3,ATSDLRTGYTDTQY
TRBV7-8,TRBD1,14,TRBJ1-2,ASSKRQGALDVGYT
TRBV29-1,NA,9,TRBJ1-4,SVEVGEKLF
TRBV5-1,TRBD1,13,TRBJ2-3,ASSSGTGVTDTQY
TRBV27,TRBD2,13,TRBJ2-1,ASSQTSGGYNEQF
TRBV7-9,TRBD1,14,TRBJ2-1,ASRPTGGISTDEQF
TRBV27,TRBD2,15,TRBJ2-1,ASSPLLGGSSYNEQF
TRBV30,NA,13,TRBJ1-4,AWSVPPGNTEKLF
TRBV7-2,NA,15,TRBJ2-7,ASSLGVSDTSIYEQY
TRBV30,NA,12,TRBJ2-1,AWAAWTAYNEQF
TRBV4-1,TRBD1,15,TRBJ2-2,ASSQDRTGANTGELF
TRBV19,NA,11,TRBJ2-2,ASSIRGTGELF
TRBV6-5,TRBD2,13,TRBJ2-7,ASSYLIAGVSEQY
TRBV30,TRBD1,12,TRBJ2-7,AWRGQGGSREQY
TRBV27,TRBD2,14,TRBJ2-7,ASSRLAGGPPHEQY
TRBV24-1,NA,11,TRBJ2-5,ATRQGVGETQY
TRBV4-1,NA,12,TRBJ2-7,ASSQDRWAYEQY
TRBV7-7,TRBD2,15,TRBJ2-2,ASSPGTSGGNTGELF
TRBV29-1,NA,11,TRBJ1-1,SVEDPVNTEAF
TRBV27,NA,13,TRBJ2-3,ASSPRSLGTDTQY
TRBV4-1,TRBD2,15,TRBJ2-3,ASSRGIAGGITDTQY
TRBV4-2,TRBD1,13,TRBJ1-3,ASSQRQGAVNTIY
TRBV3-1/TRBV3-2,NA,14,TRBJ2-1,ASSQDLRGSYNEQF
TRBV6-5,NA,14,TRBJ1-1,ASSYSIWRRDTEAF
TRBV11-1,TRBD1,13,TRBJ1-2,ASSRDSRFNYGYT
TRBV10-2,TRBD1,13,TRBJ2-7,ASSEGQGFSYEQY
TRBV5-1,NA,11,TRBJ1-2,ASSLGQVYGYT
TRBV5-1,TRBD1,12,TRBJ1-1,ASSRSDRGTEAF
TRBV4-2,NA,11,TRBJ2-2,ASSRQGSGELF
TRBV28,TRBD2,12,TRBJ2-1,ASSSAGGVNEQF
TRBV5-1,TRBD2,14,TRBJ2-5,ASSLFSSGRAETQY
TRBV14,TRBD1,12,TRBJ1-2,ASSVDRGLIGYT
TRBV24-1,TRBD1,14,TRBJ2-2,ATSSPGQGRDGELF
TRBV5-4,TRBD1,13,TRBJ2-3,ASSFRTGGKDTQY
TRBV11-3,NA,15,TRBJ2-1,ASSLGDQAYSYNEQF
TRBV4-2,TRBD2,17,TRBJ2-2,ASSPGLAGLPPGTGELF
TRBV14,TRBD2,13,TRBJ2-2,ASSLLAGATGELF
TRBV24-1,NA,14,TRBJ1-5,ATSDPGYQFNQPQH
TRBV5-1,NA,11,TRBJ2-7,ASSLEVADSKY
TRBV5-1,NA,12,TRBJ1-1,ASSLVGVNTEAF
TRBV19,NA,12,TRBJ1-6,ASSQGSYNSPLH
TRBV11-3,NA,11,TRBJ1-1,ASSLDTWSEAF